This TCR beta chain was observed in a study of CD8+CD57+ T cells in acquired aplastic anemia. V gave up 3 bases and J gave up 7 bases, with 6 bases separating them. Germline V gene sequence: CDR1 MNHNS, CDR2 SASEGT. The length of the CDR3 is 11 residues. Flow cytometry had shown expanded CD8+CD57+ cells in the patients chosen for sequencing. Genomic DNA, the template, was used for profiling of the TCR beta VDJ and CDR3. TCRdb re-analysed the reads in MiXCR, keeping a single row per CDR3 protein. This table has about 190,000 distinct CDR3 sequences, 40% to 50% appearing once. The sample consisted of sorted CD4+, CD8+, or CD8+CD57+ T cells (not recorded which) from PBMCs. The rearrangement joins TRBV6-1 to TRBJ1-2; the D is unclear. This TCR derives from a human donor with aplastic anemia. CDR3 loop: CASSDLGGYTF. The DNA for the CDR3 is TGTGCCAGCAGTGACTTGGGTGGCTACACCTTC.